The 17 T cell receptor beta chains below were found in one sample sequenced in a study of blood T cell repertoires in COVID-19. The table came from immunoSEQ multiplex PCR; TCRdb's copy has only in-frame clones and leaves some out. The data contain fewer than 250,000 clones, roughly 81% of them singletons. The specimen was peripheral blood. All receptors derive from a man between 45 and 60 years old with acute or convalescent COVID-19.

In DNA form, the CDR3 reads TGTGCCAGCCGGAGGGTACACACCACAGATACGCAGTATTTT. This gives the protein CASRRVHTTDTQYF. The genes are TRBV27 and TRBJ2-3; D might be TRBD2 (6 bases). Germline CDR1 and CDR2: MNHEY and SMNVEV (reference sequence). The CDR3 contains 14 residues. V was trimmed by 8 bases and J by 2 bases, leaving 14 bases between them.

The CDR3 coding sequence is TGTGCCAGCAGTCCACGAGGACTTTTTGAAGCTTTCTTT. This translates into CASSPRGLFEAFF. This sequence joins TRBV27 and TRBJ1-1; no reliable D call. V shed 5 bases and J shed 7 bases, with 14 bases lying between them. CDR3 length: 13 residues. CDR1 and CDR2 (germline): MNHEY, SMNVEV (reference sequence).

This chain connects TRBV9 to TRBJ1-5; tentatively, D is TRBD1 (5 bases). The CDR3 sequence is 14 residues long. Trimming left V 3 bases short and J 1 base short, with 8 bases between. Germline loops: CDR1 SGDLS, CDR2 YYNGEE. The CDR3, as DNA: TGTGCCAGCAGCGAGGGGATGAGCAATCAGCCCCAGCATTTT. Protein product: CASSEGMSNQPQHF.

CDR3 DNA: TGTGCCAGAAGCCCGGACAGGGCAGATAGCAATCAGCCCCAGCATTTT. It is translated as CARSPDRADSNQPQHF. This rearrangement joins TRBV5-3 to TRBJ1-5; 8 nucleotides align to TRBD1. TRBV5-3 has ORF status, its function being uncertain. Losses at the gene ends were 4 bases for V and 0 bases for J; bases not matched to a gene: 6. The CDR3 totals 16 residues.

The chain carries TRBV11-3 and TRBJ1-1; D is ambiguous. The CDR3 runs 15 residues. Germline lookup yields CDR1 SGHNT and CDR2 YENEEA. Trimming took off 1 base at V and 4 bases at J, with 13 bases between the two ends. The CDR3 nucleotides are TGTGCCAGCAGCTTAGTATTGGGCGAGGGCACTGAAGCTTTCTTT. Protein: CASSLVLGEGTEAFF.

The V gene is TRBV6-5, the J gene TRBJ2-1, with TRBD2 matching 7 bases. CDR3 length: 15 residues. Germline assignment: CDR1 MNHEY and CDR2 SVGAGI. The V and J ends lost 5 bases and 5 bases, in that order; junction bases with no gene match: 9. The DNA of the CDR3 is TGTGCCAGCAGTCCCACTAGCGCTGGTGACAATGAGCAGTTCTTC. Translating gives CASSPTSAGDNEQFF.

The rearrangement joins TRBV18 to TRBJ1-5; D remains unclear. V was cut by 9 bases and J by 7 bases, with 19 bases left in between. CDR1 is KGHSH, CDR2 LQKENI, per germline. The CDR3 covers 14 residues. The CDR3 loop is CASSGAGGRQPQHF. The CDR3 DNA is TGTGCCAGTTCCGGTGCAGGAGGTCGGCAGCCCCAGCATTTT.

This clone was observed a handful of times. The chain links TRBV7-8 to TRBJ2-7; a weak D match, TRBD1 (6 bases). V lost 5 bases and J 6 bases, leaving 14 bases between the germline ends. The CDR3 has 13 residues. Looked up from germline, CDR1 is SGHVS and CDR2 is FQNEAQ. The CDR3 loop is CASSRDIRGEQYF. For the CDR3, the DNA is TGTGCCAGCAGCCGGGACATAAGAGGCGAGCAGTACTTC.

This clone was observed a handful of times. The V call is TRBV28, the J call TRBJ1-1; D might be TRBD1 (5 bases). CDR1 and CDR2 from the germline V gene are MDHEN and SYDVKM. Trimming shortened V by 3 bases and J by 5 bases, and 19 bases separated the two germline ends. This CDR3 has 16 amino acids. Here the CDR3 reads CASSFGRGPVGTEAFF. Written as DNA, the CDR3 is TGTGCCAGCAGTTTCGGTAGGGGTCCCGTTGGAACTGAAGCTTTCTTT.

The rearrangement uses TRBV6-5 and TRBJ2-5; D is possibly TRBD2 (5 bases). Deletions cut 0 bases from V and 0 bases from J, with 5 bases between. Germline CDR1 and CDR2: MNHEY and SVGAGI. The CDR3 has 14 amino acids. The CDR3 region is CASSYSGDQETQYF. For the CDR3, the DNA is TGTGCCAGCAGTTACTCGGGAGACCAAGAGACCCAGTACTTC.

This chain links TRBV7-8 with TRBJ2-1; possibly TRBD2 for D (6 bases). V lost 5 bases and J lost 0, with 14 bases in between. The CDR3 length is 16 residues. Germline CDR1 and CDR2: SGHVS and FQNEAQ. The CDR3 region has the DNA TGTGCCAGCAGCGCGCCCGGGACTCCCTCCTACAATGAGCAGTTCTTC. Its translation: CASSAPGTPSYNEQFF.

Here the CDR3 DNA reads TGTGCCAGCAGCCCCTCCCTTGGGGACAGAAACATTCAGTACTTC. This gives the protein CASSPSLGDRNIQYF. The rearrangement uses TRBV28 and TRBJ2-4; 7 bases align to TRBD1. The CDR3 is 15 amino acids. Trimming cost V 6 bases and J 6 bases; bases outside gene matches: 11. Per the germline V gene, CDR1 is MDHEN and CDR2 is SYDVKM.

The chain links TRBV27 to TRBJ2-2; 9 nucleotides line up with TRBD1. V lost 1 base to trimming and J lost 3 bases; unmatched junction nucleotides: 9. Germline V gene lookup returns CDR1 MNHEY and CDR2 SMNVEV (reference sequence). The CDR3 consists of 18 residues. Here the CDR3 reads CASSLFSLGQGDTGELFF. CDR3 in DNA: TGTGCCAGCAGTTTATTCAGCTTGGGACAGGGAGACACCGGGGAGCTGTTTTTT.

This chain uses TRBV5-1 with TRBJ1-1; 7 bases match TRBD1. The V gene's germline CDR1 is SGHRS and CDR2 YFSETQ. CDR3 size: 12 residues. V was clipped by 4 bases and J by 5 bases; unmatched bases: 2. CDR3: CASSRRGTEAFF. The DNA for the CDR3 is TGCGCCAGCAGCCGCAGGGGGACTGAAGCTTTCTTT.

This clone was recorded once. V gene TRBV19 combines with J gene TRBJ2-1; 13 nucleotides match TRBD2. V trimming: 3 bases; J trimming: 8 bases; junction bases outside the gene matches: 7. Germline CDR1 LNHDA, CDR2 SQIVND (reference sequence). This CDR3 region has 16 residues. In DNA form, the CDR3 reads TGTGCCAGTAGTATCTGGACTAGCGGGGGTATCGATGAGCAGTTCTTC. Translation: CASSIWTSGGIDEQFF. The variable domain in full, completed from reference TRBV19 and TRBJ2-1, reads DGGITQSPKYLFRKEGQNVTLSCEQNLNHDAMYWYRQDPGQGLRLIYYSQIVNDFQKGDIAEGYSVSREKKESFPLTVTSAQKNPTAFYLCASSIWTSGGIDEQFFGPGTRLTVL.

The V gene is TRBV19, the J gene TRBJ1-1; D is possibly TRBD1 (5 bases). The CDR3 length is 14 residues. V dropped 8 bases and J dropped 3 bases, with 16 bases sitting between them. The germline V gene has CDR1 LNHDA and CDR2 SQIVND (reference sequence). Here the CDR3 reads CASVDPRGYTEAFF. CDR3 DNA: TGTGCCAGTGTTGACCCAAGGGGATACACTGAAGCTTTCTTT.

This clone appeared a few times. CDR3 loop: CAITAGTGPVYEQYF. The CDR3 DNA sequence: TGTGCCATCACCGCCGGGACAGGGCCCGTCTACGAGCAGTACTTC. The chain is built from TRBV10-3 and TRBJ2-7, with TRBD1 matching 9 bases. Germline CDR1 is ENHRY and CDR2 is SYGVKD. J was trimmed by 3 bases and V by 7 bases; bases with no gene match: 10. There are 15 residues in the CDR3.